One TCR beta chain is described in this entry. Positive magnetic bead selection, which isolated the CD4+ and CD8+ cells, was followed by a flow cytometry check of purity. The record originates from a study of somatic mutations in cytotoxic T cells in rheumatoid arthritis. Sequencing used immunoSEQ multiplex PCR; TCRdb keeps in-frame clones, though not all of them. The table shows some 26,000 clones, with around 76% occurring only once. J lost 5 bases, V lost 5 bases, and 12 bases had no gene match. CDR1 GTSNPN and CDR2 SVGIG come from the germline V gene (reference sequence). CDR3 size: 15 residues. Sequenced sample: CD8+ T cells sorted from blood. This clonotype originated in a man in his fifties or sixties in good health. The J gene is TRBJ1-2, the V gene TRBV30; 9 positions agree with TRBD1. CDR3 region: CAWVQLTGGVYGYTF. CDR3 bases: TGTGCCTGGGTACAATTGACAGGGGGAGTTTATGGCTACACCTTC.